One and the same sample provided the 10 T cell receptor beta chains below, sequenced in a study of T cells in Graves' hyperthyroidism and ophthalmopathy. The investigators amplified TCR beta CDR3 regions from RNA transcripts. With the HTBI primer set, the TCR CDR3 went through a first round of RT-PCR. TCRdb reprocessed the multiplex PCR reads via MiXCR and lists one record per CDR3 protein. The sample records more than 300,000 distinct CDR3 sequences, about 18% being singletons. Source material: blood. These receptors were collected from a man younger than 35 with Graves' ophthalmopathy.

This chain links TRBV5-5 with TRBJ2-7; either TRBD1 or TRBD2 may fit D (5 bases each). Looked up from germline, CDR1 is SGHKS and CDR2 is YYEKEE (reference sequence). The CDR3 sequence is 15 residues long. V lost 2 bases and J 0 bases, leaving 12 bases between the germline ends. The CDR3, as DNA: TGTGCCAGCAGCTTCCGCAGGGAGAGCTCCTACGAGCAGTACTTC. This translates into CASSFRRESSYEQYF. Full variable domain (remainder filled in from reference TRBV5-5 and TRBJ2-7): DAGVTQSPTHLIKTRGQQVTLRCSPISGHKSVSWYQQVLGQGPQFIFQYYEKEERGRGNFPDRFSARQFPNYSSELNVNALLLGDSALYLCASSFRRESSYEQYFGPGTRLTVT.

The sample holds many counts of this clonotype. The chain uses TRBV12-3 or TRBV12-4 and TRBJ1-3; D ambiguous. V lost 7 bases and J lost 4, with 8 bases in between. The CDR3 sequence is 12 residues long. This CDR3 is CASTRAGNTIYF. The CDR3 DNA reads TGTGCCAGCACCCGAGCCGGAAACACCATATATTTT.

The chain joins TRBV3-1 to TRBJ2-2; D is undetermined. Germline loops: CDR1 LGHDT, CDR2 YNNKEL (reference sequence). Trimming removed 5 bases from V and 6 bases from J, with 16 bases in between. The CDR3 sequence is 15 residues long. The CDR3 spells CASSDRTASAGELFF. The CDR3 nucleotides are TGTGCCAGCAGCGACCGTACTGCCTCGGCCGGGGAGCTGTTTTTT.

This clonotype came up many times. The J gene is TRBJ2-1, the V gene TRBV24-1, with TRBD1 as a possible D gene (6 bases). The V gene's germline CDR1 is KGHDR and CDR2 SFDVKD. With 6 bases removed from V and 4 bases from J, the gap between germline ends came to 9 bases. There are 13 residues in the CDR3. Here the CDR3 DNA reads TGTGCCACCAGTACAGGGTTGTACAATGAGCAGTTCTTC. Its translation is CATSTGLYNEQFF.

The J gene is TRBJ2-7, the V gene TRBV14; D not certain. The V gene's germline CDR1 is SGHDN and CDR2 FVKESK. The CDR3 is 12 amino acids. Trimming cost V 4 bases and J 4 bases, with 8 bases left between them. CDR3 nucleotides: TGTGCCAGCAGCCTCACGGAGTACGAGCAGTACTTC. It encodes CASSLTEYEQYF.

This clonotype appeared a few times. This rearrangement joins TRBV4-1 to TRBJ1-6; D gene unclear. Germline V gene data show CDR1 as MGHRA and CDR2 as YSYEKL. This CDR3 region has 16 residues. Trimming stripped 3 bases from V and 0 bases from J, with 9 bases between. The CDR3 DNA sequence: TGCGCCAGCAGCCAGGCGTCGAACTCCTATAATTCACCCCTCCACTTT. It translates to CASSQASNSYNSPLHF.

There are a few counts of this clonotype. The chain couples TRBV19 to TRBJ1-2; no reliable D call. The length of the CDR3 is 14 residues. Between the trimmed V and J ends, which lost 1 base and 4 bases, there was a span of 10 bases. Per the germline V gene, CDR1 is LNHDA and CDR2 is SQIVND (reference sequence). CDR3 DNA sequence: TGTGCCAGTAGTATAGCGTTAGAACTCTATGGCTACACCTTC. Protein sequence: CASSIALELYGYTF.

This clonotype was seen a few times. The gene calls are TRBV20-1 and TRBJ2-3; D might be TRBD1 (5 bases). CDR3 length equals 14 residues. V lost 6 bases to trimming and J lost 1 base, with 14 bases between them. Germline V lookup: CDR1 DFQATT, CDR2 SNEGSKA (reference sequence). The CDR3 sequence is CSAGTGRGTDTQYF. DNA for the CDR3: TGCAGTGCAGGAACGGGCAGGGGCACAGATACGCAGTATTTT.

This clonotype was recorded at least ten times. This chain connects TRBV5-1 to TRBJ1-1; perhaps TRBD1 as D (6 bases). This CDR3 spans 15 amino acids. The V gene lost 0 bases and the J gene lost 5 bases, with 14 bases spanning the gap. The germline V gene encodes CDR1 SGHRS and CDR2 YFSETQ. This CDR3 reads CASSLGGQGRTEAFF. CDR3 nucleotides: TGCGCCAGCAGCTTGGGGGGGCAGGGGAGGACTGAAGCTTTCTTT.

The gene calls are TRBV6-2 or TRBV6-3 and TRBJ2-7, with D unclear. CDR1 and CDR2 (germline): MNHEY, SVGEGT. V was pared by 8 bases and J by 6 bases, with 14 bases between. The length of the CDR3 is 12 residues. This CDR3 is CASGPLASEQYF. The CDR3 DNA follows: TGTGCCAGCGGGCCCCTCGCTAGCGAGCAGTACTTC.